The TCR beta chain described here comes from a study of T cell repertoires in cytomegalovirus infection. Study background: It was recently identified HLA-C-restricted and well-studied HLA-B-restricted CMV epitopes that the study used. From public TCR beta signatures came an indication of both CMV infection and matching HLA type.

Overall study findings and caveats: What dominated the ex vivo response were HLA-C-restricted CMV-specific TCR beta clonotypes. Carriers of CMV and the relevant HLA type were discriminated by public TCR beta frequency.

In regard to this clonotype: No antigen is known for it.

In germline, CDR1 is MNHEY, CDR2 SMNVEV (reference sequence). Trimming shortened V by 10 bases and J by 4 bases, and 10 bases separated the two germline ends. The CDR3 length is 11 residues. MiXCR, run by TCRdb on the reads, gives a single entry per CDR3 protein. The table records some 150,000 distinct CDR3 sequences, more than 30% of them present only once. The chain carries TRBV27 and TRBJ1-2; tentative D call: TRBD1 (5 bases). The TCR was taken from a human donor in good health (CMV status not recorded). Some clones in this sample may be carry-over from other donors' samples. The starting material was CD8+ T cells from cultured PBMCs, obtained from culture after CMV antigen stimulation. CDR3 sequence reads: CATSGPYGYTF. The DNA of the CDR3 is TGTGCCACCTCAGGGCCCTATGGCTACACCTTC.